A selection of T cell receptor beta chains follows, all from one sample in a study of beta chain features in type 1 diabetes. The protocol was immunoSEQ multiplex PCR, while the TCRdb copy is restricted to in-frame clones and leaves out a portion. The repertoire has under 300,000 clones, 24% of them found once; the top ten carry approximately 0.011%. Material: naive CD4+ T cells from blood. The receptors were sampled from a woman aged 25 to 39 with type 1 diabetes. Both conserved end residues are part of each CDR3. The D gene is left open where the match is weak. The listing skips clone size in some rows; elsewhere it reads once, few, many or a size class.

TRBJ1-5	NA	TRBV30	NA	TGTGCCTGGGCAGGGACAACAGATCAGCCCCAGCATTTT	CAWAGTTDQPQHF
TRBJ2-7	TRBD1	TRBV5-6	few	TGTGCCAGCAGCGTGGGGGACAGGGGCTACGAGCAGTACTTC	CASSVGDRGYEQYF
TRBJ1-2	NA	TRBV18	few	TGTGCCAGCTCACCACCTGAGACCTTC	CASSPPETF
TRBJ1-2	TRBD1	TRBV5-4	NA	TGTGCCAGCAGCCTGGACAGGGCCTTCTATGGCTACACCTTC	CASSLDRAFYGYTF
TRBJ2-7	NA	TRBV7-9	NA	TGTGCCAGCAGCTTCGTTTACGAGCAGTACTTC	CASSFVYEQYF
TRBJ1-2	TRBD1	TRBV30	few	TGTGCCTGGACTGGACAGGCTAACTATGGCTACACCTTC	CAWTGQANYGYTF
TRBJ1-2	TRBD1	TRBV19	NA	TGTGCCAGCAGTCTGGGACAGGGAGCCTATGGCTACACCTTC	CASSLGQGAYGYTF
TRBJ2-6	NA	TRBV2	NA	TGTGCCAGCAGTGAACTCGGGGGCTCTGGGGCCAACGTCCTGACTTTC	CASSELGGSGANVLTF
TRBJ2-1	TRBD2	TRBV6-6	few	TGTGCCAGCAGTTACGGTACTAGCGGGAGGAATGAGCAGTTCTTC	CASSYGTSGRNEQFF
TRBJ2-2	TRBD1	TRBV5-4	NA	TGTGCCAGCAGCGGACCCGGACAGGGGAACGGGGAGCTGTTTTTT	CASSGPGQGNGELFF
TRBJ2-3	TRBD2	TRBV30	few	TGTGCCTGGAGTGTGGGTCGAGCGGGAGGGCCGGATACGCAGTATTTT	CAWSVGRAGGPDTQYF
TRBJ2-5	NA	TRBV30	NA	TGTGCCTGGAGTCCCGCGGAACTAGGCGAAACCCAGTACTTC	CAWSPAELGETQYF
TRBJ1-1	NA	TRBV27	few	TGTGCCAGCAGTTTATCATACAGGGAGCCTGAAGCTTTCTTT	CASSLSYREPEAFF
TRBJ2-1	NA	TRBV23-1	few	TGCGCCAGCAGTACCGAAGGGCGGAGGGTCTTC	CASSTEGRRVF
TRBJ1-1	NA	TRBV5-1	NA	TGCGCCAGCAGCTGGGTGGGGGAGGTCTCCACTGAAGCTTTCTTT	CASSWVGEVSTEAFF